This T cell receptor beta chain was found in a study of cytomegalovirus exposure and HLA in healthy donors. Germline V lookup: CDR1 SGHTA, CDR2 FQGTGA. This CDR3 has 14 amino acids. Trimming took 4 bases from V and 3 from J; bases not matched to a gene: 6. Repertoires were generated with immunoSEQ multiplex PCR, while TCRdb's copy carries only in-frame clones and drops some. The table shows hundreds of thousands of clones, with 85% to 90% occurring only once. Comments on this clone: The antigen is not known.

General observations from the study: The study put under 200 TCR beta chains on its list as cytomegalovirus-associated. In vitro testing confirmed a few CMV-associated chains as specific for CMV antigens. That first-cohort TCR clusters tended to co-occur in the 120 or so validation repertoires was found in a later analysis.

The TCR sequence derives from a man aged 18 to 30 in good health and CMV-seronegative. The specimen sequenced was PBMCs. The rearrangement uses TRBV7-3 and TRBJ2-7, with 7 positions matching TRBD1. The chain's CDR3 is CASSYRGLIYEQYF. The CDR3 nucleotides are TGTGCCAGCAGCTATAGGGGGCTCATCTACGAGCAGTACTTC.